The 28 T cell receptor beta chains below come from one sample, sequenced in a study of T cell clonotyping in hematopoietic cell transplantation. The data were produced by immunoSEQ multiplex PCR, yet TCRdb's version contains in-frame clones alone and is incomplete. The table has 12,000 to 15,000 clones, 90% to 95% seen once. The starting material was PBMCs, obtained 30 days after allogeneic stem cell transplant. These receptors were taken from a male patient between 60 and 69 years old who had an allogeneic stem cell transplant from an unrelated donor, so the T cells may come from the graft donor. Some clones in this sample may be carry-over from other donors' samples.

The V call is TRBV7-9, the J call TRBJ2-7; TRBD2 matches at 11 bases. This CDR3 is 16 amino acids long. V gave up 4 bases and J gave up 3 bases; unmatched junction bases: 8. The germline V gene has CDR1 SEHNR and CDR2 FQNEAQ (reference sequence). The DNA for the CDR3 is TGTGCCAGCAGCTCCAGGACTAGCGGGTCCATCTACGAGCAGTACTTC. Its translation: CASSSRTSGSIYEQYF.

The chain uses TRBV30 and TRBJ1-4, with 9 bases identical to TRBD1. Looked up from germline, CDR1 is GTSNPN and CDR2 is SVGIG (reference sequence). CDR3 length: 15 residues. The V and J ends lost 2 bases and 8 bases, in that order; junction bases with no gene match: 9. The CDR3 DNA follows: TGTGCCTGGAGTATCCCAGGACAGGGGCGCGAAAAACTGTTTTTT. Translated, it gives CAWSIPGQGREKLFF.

CDR3 sequence: CASSPRGGGFGTGELFF. CDR3 nucleotides: TGTGCCAGCAGCCCCCGAGGAGGGGGATTCGGTACCGGGGAGCTGTTTTTT. The genes are TRBV5-4 and TRBJ2-2; D could derive from TRBD1 or TRBD2 (6 bases each). Germline V gene data show CDR1 as SGHNT and CDR2 as YYREEE (reference sequence). The CDR3 contains 17 residues. Trimming left V 4 bases short and J 5 bases short, with 21 bases between.

The chain uses TRBV2 and TRBJ1-2; 10 bases fit TRBD1. Trimming at V came to 5 bases and at J to 6 bases, leaving 6 bases not matched to a gene. This CDR3 has 14 amino acids. CDR1 and CDR2 (germline): SNHLY, FYNNEI. The CDR3 loop is CASSLRQGANGYTF. As DNA, the CDR3 is TGTGCCAGCAGTCTCCGACAGGGGGCCAATGGCTACACCTTC.

V and J are TRBV7-2 and TRBJ2-1; D may be TRBD1 (6 bases). CDR1 SGHTA and CDR2 FQGNSA come from the germline V gene. Deletions cut 4 bases from V and 6 bases from J, with 10 bases between. The CDR3 totals 13 residues. Here the CDR3 reads CASSSDRSNEQFF. The CDR3 DNA follows: TGTGCCAGCAGCTCCGACAGGAGCAATGAGCAGTTCTTC.

This clone was found once. The J gene is TRBJ1-1, the V gene TRBV5-4; the D is unclear. This CDR3 spans 14 amino acids. Germline V gene data show CDR1 as SGHNT and CDR2 as YYREEE (reference sequence). Trimming cost V 0 bases and J 5 bases, with 11 bases left between them. DNA for the CDR3: TGTGCCAGCAGCTTGGAAAGTTTTGGGACTGAAGCTTTCTTT. Translating it yields CASSLESFGTEAFF.

V and J are TRBV7-2 and TRBJ2-7; TRBD2 agrees at 7 bases. This CDR3 comprises 15 residues. The V gene's germline CDR1 is SGHTA and CDR2 FQGNSA. V shed 5 bases and J 2 bases; nucleotides not matched to a gene: 9. In DNA, the CDR3 is TGTGCCAGCAGCCCCGCCGCGGGGGTACCCTACGAGCAGTACTTC. Amino acids: CASSPAAGVPYEQYF.

V and J are TRBV5-4 and TRBJ2-7, with 8 bases fitting TRBD2. Losses at the gene ends were 0 bases for V and 1 base for J; bases not matched to a gene: 3. This CDR3 has 15 residues. Germline V gene lookup returns CDR1 SGHNT and CDR2 YYREEE (reference sequence). CDR3 bases: TGTGCCAGCAGCTTGGCGAGCGGGGGTTCCTACGAGCAGTACTTC. This gives the protein CASSLASGGSYEQYF.

The chain joins TRBV7-3 to TRBJ2-3; TRBD2 aligns across 9 bases. Germline assignment: CDR1 SGHTA and CDR2 FQGTGA. Trimming at V came to 5 bases and at J to 4 bases, leaving 7 bases not matched to a gene. The CDR3 has 15 amino acids. The CDR3 sequence: CASSPGLAGPDTQYF. CDR3 nucleotides: TGTGCCAGCAGCCCGGGCCTAGCGGGACCAGATACGCAGTATTTT.

The V call is TRBV10-3, the J call TRBJ1-5; D gene ambiguous. Germline lookup yields CDR1 ENHRY and CDR2 SYGVKD. V was cut by 2 bases and J by 2 bases, with 4 bases left in between. The CDR3 sequence is 13 residues long. This chain's CDR3 is CAISEAGNQPQHF. The CDR3 coding sequence is TGTGCCATCAGTGAGGCGGGCAATCAGCCCCAGCATTTT.

The chain is built from TRBV5-1 and TRBJ1-1; D may be TRBD1 (6 bases). Germline V gene data show CDR1 as SGHRS and CDR2 as YFSETQ. V lost 1 base and J lost 4, with 8 bases in between. This CDR3 contains 13 residues. CDR3: CASSLTGITEAFF. CDR3 nucleotides: TGCGCCAGCAGCTTGACAGGGATCACTGAAGCTTTCTTT.

The V gene is TRBV5-1, the J gene TRBJ1-6, with TRBD1 identical over 7 bases. Germline CDR1 is SGHRS and CDR2 is YFSETQ. V lost 3 bases, J lost 9 bases, and 6 bases stayed unmatched. The CDR3 totals 14 residues. CDR3 amino acids: CASSSETGASPLHF. In DNA, the CDR3 is TGCGCCAGCAGCTCGGAAACAGGGGCTTCACCCCTCCACTTT. Together with reference TRBV5-1 and TRBJ1-6, the CDR3 gives the full variable domain: KAGVTQTPRYLIKTRGQQVTLSCSPISGHRSVSWYQQTPGQGLQFLFEYFSETQRNKGNFPGRFSGRQFSNSRSEMNVSTLELGDSALYLCASSSETGASPLHFGNGTRLTVT.

The V call is TRBV4-1, the J call TRBJ1-2; TRBD1 aligns across 7 bases. The CDR3 extends over 14 amino acids. With V trimmed by 4 bases and J by 2 bases, 4 bases remained unmatched. From germline, CDR1 is MGHRA and CDR2 YSYEKL. The CDR3 loop reads CASSPTGRNYGYTF. The CDR3 DNA reads TGCGCCAGCAGCCCGACAGGGCGAAACTATGGCTACACCTTC.

This clone was recorded once. This rearrangement joins TRBV7-2 to TRBJ1-1; TRBD1 might be the D (5 bases). This CDR3 region has 17 residues. V dropped 3 bases and J dropped 0 bases, with 17 bases sitting between them. CDR1 is SGHTA and CDR2 is FQGNSA in the germline V gene. CDR3 sequence: CASSLTAGRGLNTEAFF. CDR3 in DNA: TGTGCCAGCAGCTTGACCGCGGGGAGGGGCTTGAACACTGAAGCTTTCTTT.

This sequence joins TRBV2 and TRBJ1-5; tentative D call: TRBD1 (5 bases). The CDR3 is 13 residues long. Looked up from germline, CDR1 is SNHLY and CDR2 is FYNNEI. Trimming took off 4 bases at V and 7 bases at J, with 11 bases between the two ends. The CDR3 spells CASSGRVRQPQHF. CDR3 nucleotide sequence: TGTGCCAGCAGTGGCAGGGTCCGGCAGCCCCAGCATTTT.

This clone has a handful of counts. This chain uses TRBV29-1 with TRBJ1-2, with D possibly matching TRBD1 (5 bases). The V and J ends lost 6 bases and 4 bases respectively, with 12 bases between them. CDR1 is SQVTM and CDR2 is ANQGSEA in the germline V gene. The length of the CDR3 is 12 residues. This CDR3 reads CSVLAGFYGYTF. As DNA, the CDR3 is TGCAGCGTCCTCGCAGGGTTCTATGGCTACACCTTC.

The chain links TRBV11-3 to TRBJ2-2; unclear D gene. This CDR3 is 15 amino acids long. Looked up from germline, CDR1 is SGHNT and CDR2 is YENEEA. Trimming removed 1 base from V and 7 bases from J, with 13 bases in between. The DNA of the CDR3 is TGTGCCAGCAGCTTAGGGCCAATGGGTGGCGGGGAGCTGTTTTTT. Translation gives CASSLGPMGGGELFF.

The chain joins TRBV27 to TRBJ2-1; 8 bases match TRBD2. V trimming: 3 bases; J trimming: 14 bases; junction bases outside the gene matches: 9. The CDR3 sequence is 13 residues long. Germline-derived CDR1 and CDR2 are MNHEY and SMNVEV (reference sequence). The CDR3 spells CASSFSGLALKFF. The CDR3, as DNA: TGTGCCAGCAGTTTCTCCGGACTAGCTTTAAAGTTCTTC.

V usage is TRBV10-3 and J usage is TRBJ2-1; D perhaps matches TRBD2 (6 bases). This CDR3 region has 14 residues. From germline, CDR1 is ENHRY and CDR2 SYGVKD. V was shortened by 5 bases and J by 6 bases, with 14 bases between the two germline ends. The CDR3 loop reads CAISPGSRVNEQFF. The CDR3, as DNA: TGTGCCATCAGTCCCGGGAGCCGAGTCAATGAGCAGTTCTTC.

This rearrangement joins TRBV19 to TRBJ1-2; tentatively, D is TRBD1 (5 bases). Trimming shortened V by 1 base and J by 10 bases, and 13 bases separated the two germline ends. Looked up from germline, CDR1 is LNHDA and CDR2 is SQIVND (reference sequence). The CDR3 spans 13 residues. The CDR3 protein is CASSIGGTKAYTF. The CDR3 DNA follows: TGTGCCAGTAGTATAGGAGGGACCAAAGCCTACACCTTC.

In regard to this clone: Its ends do not fully match the called genes, so a read error is possible. The V and J genes are TRBV5-1 and TRBJ2-5; 11 nucleotides line up with TRBD1. From germline, CDR1 is SGHRS and CDR2 YFSETQ. The CDR3 is 16 residues long. CDR3 sequence reads: CASSSGGTGGQGTQYF. As DNA, the CDR3 is TGCGCCAGCAGCTCGGGAGGGACAGGGGGACAAGGGACCCAGTACTTC.

The V call is TRBV5-4, the J call TRBJ1-2; D might be TRBD1 (5 bases). Germline assignment: CDR1 SGHNT and CDR2 YYREEE (reference sequence). V was clipped by 0 bases and J by 8 bases, with 11 bases between them. This CDR3 has 13 residues. CDR3 in DNA: TGTGCCAGCAGCTTGGCAGGGTTGGAAGGCTACACCTTC. It specifies CASSLAGLEGYTF.

This clone has only one observation. The V call is TRBV27, the J call TRBJ2-2, with D possibly being TRBD2 (6 bases). The CDR3 covers 15 residues. With 6 bases removed from V and 0 bases from J, the gap between germline ends came to 11 bases. From germline, CDR1 is MNHEY and CDR2 SMNVEV (reference sequence). The CDR3 protein is CASRRGQTNTGELFF. The CDR3 DNA reads as TGTGCCAGCAGGCGGGGCCAAACGAACACCGGGGAGCTGTTTTTT.

This clone has just one count. The chain is built from TRBV20-1 and TRBJ1-2; D unresolved. CDR3 size: 10 residues. CDR1 and CDR2 (germline): DFQATT, SNEGSKA (reference sequence). V was clipped by 3 bases and J by 8 bases, with 7 bases between them. CDR3 in DNA: TGCAGTGCTAGCTCGGGCGGCTACACCTTC. It is translated as CSASSGGYTF.

This clone was detected a few times. The chain uses TRBV4-3 and TRBJ1-1, with 7 nucleotides matching TRBD1. Per the germline V gene, CDR1 is LGHNA and CDR2 is YSLEER. The CDR3 is made up of 15 amino acids. V dropped 4 bases and J dropped 7; count of bases not matched to a gene: 12. This chain's CDR3 is CASSLHTVGQSEAFF. CDR3 coding DNA: TGCGCCAGCAGCCTTCACACCGTGGGACAGAGTGAAGCTTTCTTT.

As DNA, the CDR3 is TGTGCCAGCAGCTTGGGGACTAGCGGGAGGGGGACCCAGTACTTC. Amino acids: CASSLGTSGRGTQYF. The V gene is TRBV5-6, the J gene TRBJ2-5; 15 positions agree with TRBD2. V lost 0 bases, J lost 7 bases, and 1 base stayed unmatched. The CDR3 runs to 15 residues. Germline lookup yields CDR1 SGHDT and CDR2 YYEEEE. The full variable domain, with the rest looked up from reference TRBV5-6 and TRBJ2-5, is DAGVTQSPTHLIKTRGQQVTLRCSPKSGHDTVSWYQQALGQGPQFIFQYYEEEERQRGNFPDRFSGHQFPNYSSELNVNALLLGDSALYLCASSLGTSGRGTQYFGPGTRLLVL.

The chain joins TRBV11-1 to TRBJ2-7; D unresolved. The V gene's germline CDR1 is SGHAT and CDR2 FQDESV (reference sequence). The ends were cut back, 2 bases at V and 0 bases at J, with 8 bases in the middle. The CDR3 extends over 14 amino acids. The CDR3 nucleotides are TGTGCCAGCAGCTTAAGTCGGAGCTCCTACGAGCAGTACTTC. Protein product: CASSLSRSSYEQYF. The full variable domain, with the rest looked up from reference TRBV11-1 and TRBJ2-7, is EAEVAQSPRYKITEKSQAVAFWCDPISGHATLYWYRQILGQGPELLVQFQDESVVDDSQLPKDRFSAERLKGVDSTLKIQPAELGDSAMYLCASSLSRSSYEQYFGPGTRLTVT.

This rearrangement joins TRBV5-1 to TRBJ1-1; tentative D call: TRBD1 (5 bases). Trimming shortened V by 4 bases and J by 5 bases, and 15 bases separated the two germline ends. CDR3 size: 14 residues. Germline loops: CDR1 SGHRS, CDR2 YFSETQ. CDR3 coding DNA: TGCGCCAGCAGCGGCCGGGACGGAGGAACTGAAGCTTTCTTT. Amino acids: CASSGRDGGTEAFF.